Given below is one T cell receptor (beta chain) in context. The clone's antigen remains unknown. No base qualities exist here, and no much larger clone lies one base off it. For sequencing of the TCRbeta CDR3 region, genomic DNA was extracted from the sorted cells. The immunoSEQ Assay was used for sequencing of TCRbeta CDR3 regions. Entries here come from immuneACCESS through TCRdb and include only in-frame sequences with V and J called. Some clones fail to appear in such tables; in the studies checked, an unresolved V gene covers under half of the shortfall, and the cause of the remainder is unknown. The sample table shows about 100,000 clones, and 86% are seen once. In total, the top ten clones hold roughly 5% of the sample. CDR1 is given as KGHSH and CDR2 as LQKENI, both from the germline V gene. Trimming removed 3 bases from V and 6 bases from J, leaving 12 bases between the germline ends. The CDR3 runs 14 amino acids, cysteine and phenylalanine included. The read is trimmed to its CDR3 DNA, 42 bases read in frame from base 1.

The data originate from a study of OX40 agonist ivuxolimab in advanced cancers. General notes on the study: Ivuxolimab was an agonistic, fully human IgG2 monoclonal antibody directed against OX40 (CD134), a costimulatory receptor. Peripheral TCRbeta sequencing was intended to test whether TCR sequence diversity was altered and clonal T-cell expansion was caused by ivuxolimab. The paper reports the monotherapy dose-escalation portion (N of about 54 patients) of the phase I ivuxolimab trial. Partial responses occurred in three dose-escalation patients, of whom one had hepatocellular carcinoma and two had cutaneous melanoma. In the dose-escalation cohort, 82.7% of patients were male, and the mean age was approximately 60 years, with a range of roughly 23 to 85. Patients were allowed to have had prior anti-PD-1, anti-PD-L1 or anti-CTLA-4 therapy, and around 41% of the dose-escalation patients had previously received checkpoint inhibitors. Intravenous ivuxolimab was administered to patients every 2 weeks at six dose levels: 0.01, 0.1, 0.3, 1.5, 3 and 10 mg/kg. Of the 50 to 55 dose-escalation patients, hepatocellular carcinoma was present in around 19, melanoma in approximately 15, renal cell carcinoma in 9 and head and neck cancer in 9. Paper-wide results and their limitations: In the 0.1-3.0 mg/kg groups, partial responders had among the lowest normalized peripheral clonal expansion, particularly in CD8+ T cells. Low levels of normalized T-cell clonal expansion were also shown by some nonresponding patients. Antigen specificity was not determined for the clonally expanded peripheral T cells. Clonal expansion of both CD4+ and CD8+ blood T cells was observed from baseline to week 6 at doses 0.1 to 3.0 mg/kg. After ivuxolimab, CD8+ T cells had more expanded clones than CD4+ T cells on average.

Patients with autoimmune disease history or receiving systemic immunosuppression were excluded from the trial. Peripheral blood for TCR sequencing was collected from all dose cohorts at baseline, on cycle 4 day 1, and on cycle 7 day 1. The samples were taken from a phase I, first-in-human, multicenter, open-label dose-escalation trial of ivuxolimab. The trial enrolled adults with locally advanced or metastatic head and neck squamous cell, hepatocellular, melanoma or renal cell carcinoma. Before TCR sequencing, CD4+ T cells and CD8+ T cells from peripheral blood were sorted into separate populations.

This chain joins TRBV18 to TRBJ2-1, with the D gene not clear enough to name. The sequence came from an adult with an advanced solid tumor such as melanoma, head and neck, liver or kidney cancer. This material consisted of CD4+ or CD8+ T cells sorted from blood, taken in a trial of the OX40 agonist ivuxolimab. DNA sequence: TGTGCCAGCTCACCCCCGGGCCTGCCCAATGAGCAGTTCTTC. Its translation is CASSPPGLPNEQFF.